What follows are 15 T cell receptor beta chains derived from one specimen sequenced in a study of T-cell reconstitution after alpha-beta-depleted transplantation in children. The library targeted TCRbeta and was prepared with unique molecular identifiers. TCRdb redid the calling of the PCR reads with MiXCR, one entry per CDR3 protein. The data hold about 400,000 distinct CDR3 sequences, with about a fifth observed a single time. Sample: PBMCs from the stem cell graft donor, taken from the stem cell graft. These receptors all come from a human donor who donated a stem cell graft to a child with acute myeloid leukemia.

The CDR3 DNA follows: TGTGCCAGCAGCCCCAGCGGGCGCAACAATGAGCAGTTCTTC. This encodes CASSPSGRNNEQFF. This chain uses TRBV12-3 or TRBV12-4 with TRBJ2-1; a possible D gene is TRBD2 (6 bases). This CDR3 has 14 residues. Between the trimmed V and J ends, which lost 6 bases and 5 bases, there was a span of 14 bases.

This chain joins TRBV20-1 and TRBJ1-3, with a weak D call TRBD1 (6 bases). The CDR3 spans 12 residues. The V end was cut by 3 bases, the J end by 4 bases, with 7 bases between. The germline CDR1 and CDR2 sequences are DFQATT and SNEGSKA (reference sequence). The CDR3 DNA sequence: TGCAGTGCTAGTACAGGGGGAAACACCATATATTTT. As protein: CSASTGGNTIYF.

This clonotype was observed a few times. The chain recombines TRBV7-8 with TRBJ2-2; 14 bases align to TRBD2. The germline V gene encodes CDR1 SGHVS and CDR2 FQNEAQ. With V trimmed by 6 bases and J by 7 bases, 7 bases remained unmatched. The CDR3 is 16 amino acids. Written as DNA, the CDR3 is TGTGCCAGCAGACGCGGACTAGCGGGAGGAGTCGGGGAGCTGTTTTTT. Amino acid sequence: CASRRGLAGGVGELFF.

V and J are TRBV20-1 and TRBJ2-1; a possible D gene is TRBD2 (6 bases). The germline V and J ends were trimmed by 7 bases and 7 bases, with 14 bases remaining between them. The CDR3 is 12 amino acids. Germline V gene lookup returns CDR1 DFQATT and CDR2 SNEGSKA (reference sequence). The CDR3 DNA reads as TGCAGTGGCATCGGGACTCCTAATGAGCAGTTCTTC. Protein product: CSGIGTPNEQFF.

This clonotype was counted at least ten times. The chain couples TRBV7-2 to TRBJ2-5, with D perhaps TRBD1 (5 bases). Deletions cut 2 bases from V and 9 bases from J, with 13 bases between. This CDR3 is built from 13 residues. CDR1 is SGHTA, CDR2 FQGNSA, per germline. CDR3 residues: CASSLQGNWAQYF. The CDR3, as DNA: TGTGCCAGCAGCTTACAGGGTAATTGGGCCCAGTACTTC.

V usage is TRBV29-1 and J usage is TRBJ1-1; D is unresolved. The V and J ends lost 6 bases and 8 bases respectively, with 13 bases between them. CDR1 is SQVTM, CDR2 ANQGSEA, per germline. This CDR3 is built from 11 residues. The CDR3 loop reads CSVLWYPEAFF. The CDR3 region has the DNA TGCAGCGTCCTCTGGTATCCAGAAGCTTTCTTT.

J is TRBJ2-6 and V is TRBV12-3 or TRBV12-4; D ambiguous. CDR3 length: 15 amino acids. Trimming removed 5 bases from V and 0 bases from J, with 8 bases in between. For the CDR3, the DNA is TGTGCCAGCAGTACTGGGATCTCTGGGGCCAACGTCCTGACTTTC. This codes for CASSTGISGANVLTF.

The chain combines TRBV20-1 with TRBJ2-7, with D possibly matching TRBD2 (5 bases). The CDR3 length is 13 residues. Germline V gene data show CDR1 as DFQATT and CDR2 as SNEGSKA (reference sequence). The V end was cut by 6 bases, the J end by 2 bases, with 14 bases between. The CDR3 nucleotides are TGCAGTGCGGCTAGTAGCGAGACCTACGAGCAGTACTTC. It is translated as CSAASSETYEQYF.

The sample holds a few counts of this clonotype. V is TRBV18 and J is TRBJ1-1; 10 bases fit TRBD1. The CDR3 spans 14 residues. V lost 3 bases and J lost 4; bases outside the gene matches: 2. CDR1 and CDR2 from the germline V gene are KGHSH and LQKENI. This chain's CDR3 is CASSPRDRGTEAFF. In nucleotides, the CDR3 is TGTGCCAGCTCACCCCGGGACAGGGGCACTGAAGCTTTCTTT. Filled out from reference TRBV18 and TRBJ1-1, the complete variable domain reads NAGVMQNPRHLVRRRGQEARLRCSPMKGHSHVYWYRQLPEEGLKFMVYLQKENIIDESGMPKERFSAEFPKEGPSILRIQQVVRGDSAAYFCASSPRDRGTEAFFGQGTRLTVV.

This clonotype occurred a few times. V is TRBV7-6 and J is TRBJ2-2; D unresolved. The CDR3 consists of 14 residues. V gave up 5 bases and J gave up 3 bases, with 10 bases separating them. Germline V gene data show CDR1 as SGHVS and CDR2 as FNYEAQ. CDR3 in amino acids: CASSHLTDTGELFF. Here the CDR3 DNA reads TGTGCCAGCAGCCACTTAACGGACACCGGGGAGCTGTTTTTT.

This chain connects TRBV25-1 to TRBJ2-7; possibly TRBD2 for D (6 bases). Germline values: CDR1 MGHDK, CDR2 SYGVNS. The CDR3 runs 14 residues. V shed 0 bases and J shed 5 bases, with 11 bases lying between them. The CDR3 loop reads CASSEYGGMNEQYF. The CDR3, as DNA: TGTGCCAGCAGTGAATACGGGGGAATGAACGAGCAGTACTTC.

This clonotype appeared a few times. V and J are TRBV12-3 or TRBV12-4 and TRBJ2-1, with 10 positions matching TRBD2. V gave up 5 bases and J gave up 6 bases; unmatched junction bases: 7. CDR3 length: 15 residues. The CDR3 loop reads CASSTSGRARNEQFF. The CDR3 DNA is TGTGCCAGCAGTACGAGCGGGAGGGCCCGCAATGAGCAGTTCTTC.

The chain recombines TRBV4-2 with TRBJ2-7; D possibly matches TRBD1 or TRBD2 (5 bases each). Germline values: CDR1 LGHNA, CDR2 YNFKEQ. The CDR3 totals 17 residues. The V end was cut by 4 bases, the J end by 3 bases, with 22 bases between. CDR3 bases: TGTGCCAGCAGCCCGACCAGCGGTGGGATAGGGGACTACGAGCAGTACTTC. This encodes CASSPTSGGIGDYEQYF.

The chain recombines TRBV27 with TRBJ2-7, with 8 bases that match TRBD1. After removal of 8 bases from V and 0 bases from J, the junction contained 3 bases not matched to a gene. The CDR3 runs 13 residues. Germline lookup yields CDR1 MNHEY and CDR2 SMNVEV (reference sequence). CDR3 residues: CASRDRNSYEQYF. Written as DNA, the CDR3 is TGTGCCAGCCGGGACAGGAACTCCTACGAGCAGTACTTC.

This clonotype turned up a few times. The chain is built from TRBV20-1 and TRBJ2-7, with a possible D match to TRBD1 (5 bases). Germline-derived CDR1 and CDR2 are DFQATT and SNEGSKA (reference sequence). The CDR3 is 15 amino acids. V dropped 1 base and J dropped 1 base, with 14 bases sitting between them. DNA of the CDR3: TGCAGTGCTAGAGGCAAAGGGGTTCGGTCCTACGAGCAGTACTTC. Translation gives CSARGKGVRSYEQYF.